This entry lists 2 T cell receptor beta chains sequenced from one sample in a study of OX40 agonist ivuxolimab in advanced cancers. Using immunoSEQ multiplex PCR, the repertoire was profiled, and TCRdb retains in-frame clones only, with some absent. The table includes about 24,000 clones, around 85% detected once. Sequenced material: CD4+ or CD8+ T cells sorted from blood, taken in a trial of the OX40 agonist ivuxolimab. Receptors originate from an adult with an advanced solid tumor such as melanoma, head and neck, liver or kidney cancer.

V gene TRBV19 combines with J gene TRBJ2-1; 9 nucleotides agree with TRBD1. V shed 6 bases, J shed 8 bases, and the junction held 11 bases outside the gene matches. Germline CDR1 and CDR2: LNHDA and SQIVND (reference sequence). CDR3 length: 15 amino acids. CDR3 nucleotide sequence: TGTGCCAGTAGCCCAGGGACAGGGCGAATCCATGAGCAGTTCTTC. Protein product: CASSPGTGRIHEQFF.

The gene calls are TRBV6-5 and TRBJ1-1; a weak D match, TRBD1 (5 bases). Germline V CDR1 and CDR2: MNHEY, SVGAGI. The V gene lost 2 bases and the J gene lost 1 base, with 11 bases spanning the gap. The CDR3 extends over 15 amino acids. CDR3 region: CASSYRQQGNTEAFF. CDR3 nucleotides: TGTGCCAGCAGTTACAGACAGCAGGGGAACACTGAAGCTTTCTTT.